This is a list of T cell receptor beta chains from one sample in a study of T cell changes during pregnancy in multiple sclerosis. Produced via immunoSEQ multiplex PCR; TCRdb's table is partial and in-frame only. The sample holds about 60,000 clones; 95% to 97% are singletons and the top ten take 2% to 2.5%. This sample comprised CD8+ T cells from peripheral blood mononuclear cells, obtained after pregnancy. The source is a female donor with multiple sclerosis, enrolled in a pregnancy study. The CDR3 runs from the conserved cysteine through the conserved F or W.

v_call | cdr3_length | cdr3_aa
TRBV7-9 | 15 | CASSLVTGGSYEQFF
TRBV6-1 | 13 | CASEETGTYEQYF
TRBV2 | 11 | CASKEDHEQYF
TRBV15 | 17 | CATSTATERANTGELFF
TRBV7-9 | 15 | CASSFLAGVQETQYF
TRBV2 | 14 | CASSVGTLQGTQYF
TRBV5-6 | 12 | CASNTGADTQYF
TRBV27 | 13 | CASSLAGSYEQYF
TRBV6-4 | 15 | CASSKLAGANNEQFF
TRBV19 | 15 | CASNPSGGSTDTQYF
TRBV7-9 | 15 | CASSLPDSPHYEQYF
TRBV27 | 19 | CASSLSNILTSGSGNEQFF
TRBV15 | 18 | CATSRDSYPDRGHTEAFF
TRBV19 | 17 | CASRPSPGTGVTGELFF
TRBV5-8 | 14 | CASSLGRVDTEAFF
TRBV15 | 17 | CATSRASQGGFGKTQYF
TRBV28 | 17 | CASSERGTSGAPYEQYF
TRBV19 | 14 | CASRNLVVHNEQFF
TRBV9 | 14 | CASSQQGPGNTIYF
TRBV9 | 13 | CASNTGGDTEAFF
TRBV7-6 | 15 | CASSWLAGVGETQYF
TRBV19 | 12 | CASSGGLYGYTF
TRBV19 | 13 | CARGLSSTDTQYF
TRBV29-1 | 16 | CSVDGSGRSLTDTQYF
TRBV11-2 | 15 | CASSLEQLNSYEQYF
TRBV2 | 14 | CASSVIAGDTEAFF
TRBV2 | 17 | CASSSEPVASGSVEQYF
TRBV5-1 | 16 | CASSIGTGGKGNTIYF
TRBV19 | 13 | CASNTGGITEAFF
TRBV5-5 | 16 | CASSPGQGAVGNIQYF
TRBV12-2 | 16 | CASRLGRTGNNSPLHF
TRBV5-1 | 13 | CASSFTGTGEAFF
TRBV29-1 | 15 | CSVDGSSGSYNEQFF
TRBV11-3 | 14 | CASSLEGHPYEQYF
TRBV27 | 19 | CASSLSQTSSSSGANVLTF
TRBV5-1 | 15 | CASSWASGLDNEQFF
TRBV28 | 15 | CASSFPRTGPYEQYF